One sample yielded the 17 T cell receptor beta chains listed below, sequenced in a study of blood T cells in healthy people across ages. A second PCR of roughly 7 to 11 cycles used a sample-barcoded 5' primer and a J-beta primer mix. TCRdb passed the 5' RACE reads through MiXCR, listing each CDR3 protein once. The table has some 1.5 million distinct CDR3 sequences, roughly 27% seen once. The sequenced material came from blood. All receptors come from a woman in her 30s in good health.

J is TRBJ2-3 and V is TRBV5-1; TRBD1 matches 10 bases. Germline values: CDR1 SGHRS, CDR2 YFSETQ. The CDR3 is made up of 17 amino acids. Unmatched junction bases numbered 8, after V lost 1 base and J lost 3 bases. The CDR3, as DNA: TGCGCCAGCAGCTTGAGTCCGCCGGGACAGGGGACAGATACGCAGTATTTT. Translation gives CASSLSPPGQGTDTQYF.

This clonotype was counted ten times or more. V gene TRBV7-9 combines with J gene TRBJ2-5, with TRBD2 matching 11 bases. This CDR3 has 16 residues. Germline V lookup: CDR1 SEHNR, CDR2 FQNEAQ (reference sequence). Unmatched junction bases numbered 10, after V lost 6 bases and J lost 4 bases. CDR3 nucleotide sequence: TGTGCCAGCAGGGTATGGGGACTAGCGGCGGGAGAGACCCAGTACTTC. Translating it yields CASRVWGLAAGETQYF.

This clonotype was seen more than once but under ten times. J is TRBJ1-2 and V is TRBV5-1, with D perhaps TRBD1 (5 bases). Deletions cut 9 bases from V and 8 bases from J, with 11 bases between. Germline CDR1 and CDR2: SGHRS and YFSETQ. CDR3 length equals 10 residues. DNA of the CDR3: TGCGCCACCCGAGGGGAGGGCTACACCTTC. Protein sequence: CATRGEGYTF.

CDR3 DNA: TGTGCCAGCACCCCATCGACTAGCGGGGTGAATGAGCAGTTCTTC. Translated: CASTPSTSGVNEQFF. This sequence joins TRBV6-2 or TRBV6-3 and TRBJ2-1; 11 bases line up with TRBD2. With V trimmed by 7 bases and J by 7 bases, 9 bases remained unmatched. Germline lookup yields CDR1 MNHEY and CDR2 SVGEGT. This CDR3 contains 15 residues.

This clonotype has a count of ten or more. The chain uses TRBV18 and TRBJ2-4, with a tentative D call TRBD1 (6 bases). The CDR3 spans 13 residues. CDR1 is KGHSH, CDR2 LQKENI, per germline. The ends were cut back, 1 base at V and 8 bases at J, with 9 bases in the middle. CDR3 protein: CASSPHRADIQYF. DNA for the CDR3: TGTGCCAGCTCACCACACAGGGCAGACATTCAGTACTTC.

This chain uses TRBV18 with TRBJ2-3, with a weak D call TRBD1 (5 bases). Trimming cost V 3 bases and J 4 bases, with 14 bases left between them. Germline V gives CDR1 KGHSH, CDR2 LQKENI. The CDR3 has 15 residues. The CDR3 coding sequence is TGTGCCAGCTCACCGGTTCAGGGTTGGTCAGATACGCAGTATTTT. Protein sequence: CASSPVQGWSDTQYF.

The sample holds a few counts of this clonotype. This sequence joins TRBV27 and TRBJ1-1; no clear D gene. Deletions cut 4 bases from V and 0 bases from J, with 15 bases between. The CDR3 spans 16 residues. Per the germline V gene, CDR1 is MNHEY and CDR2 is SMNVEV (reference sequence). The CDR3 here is CASSSPTGTMNTEAFF. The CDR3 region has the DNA TGTGCCAGCAGTTCCCCGACGGGCACTATGAACACTGAAGCTTTCTTT.

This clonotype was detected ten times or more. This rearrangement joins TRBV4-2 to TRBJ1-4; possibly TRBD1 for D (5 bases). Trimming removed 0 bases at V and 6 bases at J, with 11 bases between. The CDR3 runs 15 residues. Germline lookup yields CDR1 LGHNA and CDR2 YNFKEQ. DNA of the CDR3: TGTGCCAGCAGCCAAGACCCGGGGCTGGATGAAAAACTGTTTTTT. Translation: CASSQDPGLDEKLFF.

The chain's CDR3 is CASSEGGFLLFF. DNA for the CDR3: TGTGCCAGCAGTGAAGGGGGGTTTTTACTGTTTTTT. The chain joins TRBV2 to TRBJ1-4; maybe TRBD1 (5 bases). Trimming removed 1 base at V and 13 bases at J, with 10 bases between. Germline CDR1 and CDR2: SNHLY and FYNNEI. The CDR3 loop spans 12 amino acids. Combining the CDR3 with reference TRBV2 and TRBJ1-4 gives the whole variable domain EPEVTQTPSHQVTQMGQEVILRCVPISNHLYFYWYRQILGQKVEFLVSFYNNEISEKSEIFDDQFSVERPDGSNFTLKIRSTKLEDSAMYFCASSEGGFLLFFGSGTQLSVL.

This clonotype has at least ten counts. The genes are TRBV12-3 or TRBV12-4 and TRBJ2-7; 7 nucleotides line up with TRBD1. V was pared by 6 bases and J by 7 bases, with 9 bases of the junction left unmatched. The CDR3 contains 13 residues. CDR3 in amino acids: CASRPDRVEEQYF. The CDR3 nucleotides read TGTGCCAGCAGGCCCGACAGGGTCGAGGAGCAGTACTTC.

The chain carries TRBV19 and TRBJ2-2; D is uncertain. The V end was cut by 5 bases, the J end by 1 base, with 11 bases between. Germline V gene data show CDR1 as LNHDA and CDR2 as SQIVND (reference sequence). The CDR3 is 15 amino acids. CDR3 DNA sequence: TGTGCCAGTAGTCCCTCGACAAGGAACACCGGGGAGCTGTTTTTT. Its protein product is CASSPSTRNTGELFF.

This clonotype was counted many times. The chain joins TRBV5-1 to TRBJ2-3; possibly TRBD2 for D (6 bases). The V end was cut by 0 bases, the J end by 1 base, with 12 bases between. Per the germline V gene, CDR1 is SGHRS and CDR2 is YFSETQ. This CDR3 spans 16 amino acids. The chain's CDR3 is CASSLGASVGTDTQYF. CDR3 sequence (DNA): TGCGCCAGCAGCTTGGGGGCTAGCGTTGGCACAGATACGCAGTATTTT.

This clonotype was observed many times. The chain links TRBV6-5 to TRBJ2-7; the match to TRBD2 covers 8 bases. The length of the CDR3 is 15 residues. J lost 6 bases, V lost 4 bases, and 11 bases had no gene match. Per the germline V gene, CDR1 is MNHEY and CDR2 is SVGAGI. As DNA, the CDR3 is TGTGCCAGCAGTTCAATAACGGGAGGGCCGCTCGAGCAGTACTTC. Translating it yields CASSSITGGPLEQYF.

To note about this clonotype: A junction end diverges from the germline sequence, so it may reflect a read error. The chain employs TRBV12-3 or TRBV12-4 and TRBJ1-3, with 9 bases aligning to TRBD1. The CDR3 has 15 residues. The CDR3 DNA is TGTCCCAGCAGTTCCAGGGACAGGGTGGGAAACACCATATATTTT. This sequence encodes CPSSSRDRVGNTIYF.

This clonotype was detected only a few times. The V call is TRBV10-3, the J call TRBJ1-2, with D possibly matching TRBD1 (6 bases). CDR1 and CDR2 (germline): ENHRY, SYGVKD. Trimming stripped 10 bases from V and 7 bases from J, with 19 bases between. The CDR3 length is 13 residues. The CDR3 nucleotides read TGTGCCACACTCGCCGGGACATCTGGTGGCTACACCTTC. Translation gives CATLAGTSGGYTF.

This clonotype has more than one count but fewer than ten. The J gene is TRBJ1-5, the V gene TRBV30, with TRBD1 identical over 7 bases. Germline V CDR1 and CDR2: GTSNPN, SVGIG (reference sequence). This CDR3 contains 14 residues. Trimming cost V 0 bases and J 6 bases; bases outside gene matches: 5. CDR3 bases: TGTGCCTGGAGTGTACGAGGGGGCGGTCAGCCCCAGCATTTT. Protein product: CAWSVRGGGQPQHF.

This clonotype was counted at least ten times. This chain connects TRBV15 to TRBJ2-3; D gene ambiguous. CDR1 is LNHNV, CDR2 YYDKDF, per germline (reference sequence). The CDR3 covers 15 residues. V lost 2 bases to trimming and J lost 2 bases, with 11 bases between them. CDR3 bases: TGTGCCACCAGCAGATCCGGAGCAGTCACAGATACGCAGTATTTT. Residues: CATSRSGAVTDTQYF. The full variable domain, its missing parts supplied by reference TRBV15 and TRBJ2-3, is DAMVIQNPRYQVTQFGKPVTLSCSQTLNHNVMYWYQQKSSQAPKLLFHYYDKDFNNEADTPDNFQSRRPNTSFCFLDIRSPGLGDTAMYLCATSRSGAVTDTQYFGPGTRLTVL.